The 11 T cell receptor beta chains listed next were all sequenced from one sample in a study of blood T cell repertoires in COVID-19. Data came from immunoSEQ multiplex PCR; TCRdb stores just in-frame clones and leaves some out. The sample carries around 330,000 clones, approximately 90% recorded once. Sequences were obtained from peripheral blood. The receptors shown here come from a woman aged 50 to 60 with active or convalescent COVID-19.

The chain uses TRBV9 and TRBJ2-2; TRBD2 aligns across 11 bases. V trimming: 2 bases; J trimming: 0 bases; junction bases outside the gene matches: 6. Germline V gene data show CDR1 as SGDLS and CDR2 as YYNGEE. This CDR3 spans 18 amino acids. The CDR3 is CASSVLAGGPANTGELFF. CDR3 DNA sequence: TGTGCCAGCAGCGTCCTAGCGGGGGGCCCGGCGAACACCGGGGAGCTGTTTTTT.

The chain joins TRBV2 to TRBJ2-7; D is ambiguous. The germline gives CDR1 SNHLY, CDR2 FYNNEI. The CDR3 loop spans 13 amino acids. V was shortened by 6 bases and J by 3 bases, with 12 bases between the two germline ends. In DNA, the CDR3 is TGTGCCAGCAGGTTCGCTAGGAACTACGAGCAGTACTTC. Amino acids: CASRFARNYEQYF.

V is TRBV7-3 and J is TRBJ1-1; 11 nucleotides line up with TRBD1. V trimming: 5 bases; J trimming: 3 bases; junction bases outside the gene matches: 5. Germline CDR1 and CDR2: SGHTA and FQGTGA. The CDR3 contains 15 residues. Here the CDR3 DNA reads TGTGCCAGCAGCCCTGGACAGGGGGCGGACACTGAAGCTTTCTTT. Amino acids: CASSPGQGADTEAFF.

This chain links TRBV6-6 with TRBJ2-7, with TRBD2 identical over 11 bases. Germline loops: CDR1 MNHNY, CDR2 SVGAGI (reference sequence). This CDR3 is 15 amino acids long. V lost 2 bases to trimming and J lost 7 bases; unmatched junction nucleotides: 7. CDR3: CASSYRLAGTGEQYF. The CDR3 nucleotides are TGTGCCAGCAGTTACCGACTAGCGGGGACCGGGGAGCAGTACTTC.

J is TRBJ2-5 and V is TRBV4-3, with TRBD2 as a possible D gene (6 bases). Germline V gene sequence: CDR1 LGHNA, CDR2 YSLEER. The CDR3 is 19 amino acids. With 3 bases removed from V and 2 bases from J, the gap between germline ends came to 25 bases. CDR3 protein: CASSQEESSELLEQETQYF. Written as DNA, the CDR3 is TGCGCCAGCAGCCAGGAGGAGTCTAGCGAACTCCTGGAACAAGAGACCCAGTACTTC.

Of note for this clone: The same CDR3 also results from other DNA sequences found in this sample. This chain connects TRBV3-1 (or the pseudogene TRBV3-2) to TRBJ1-3; TRBD1 aligns across 10 bases. The ends lost 1 base at V and 3 bases at J; junction bases unmatched: 3. Germline assignment: CDR1 LGHDT and CDR2 YNNKEL (reference sequence). The CDR3 runs to 16 residues. The CDR3 nucleotides are TGTGCCAGCAGCCAAGGACAGGGGGCGCTTGGAAACACCATATATTTT. Protein product: CASSQGQGALGNTIYF.

This sequence joins TRBV28 and TRBJ2-7; 9 bases fit TRBD1. Germline V CDR1 and CDR2: MDHEN, SYDVKM. The CDR3 totals 14 residues. V lost 5 bases to trimming and J lost 3 bases; unmatched junction nucleotides: 5. CDR3 region: CASSPGTGNYEQYF. In DNA form, the CDR3 reads TGTGCCAGCAGTCCCGGGACAGGGAACTACGAGCAGTACTTC.

The rearrangement uses TRBV18 and TRBJ1-2; 7 bases agree with TRBD1. The trim removed 4 bases at V and 4 bases at J, leaving 12 bases unmatched. Germline lookup yields CDR1 KGHSH and CDR2 LQKENI. This CDR3 is 16 amino acids long. The CDR3, as DNA: TGTGCCAGCTCACTGGGACAGTCCACACGAGGCTATGGCTACACCTTC. It encodes CASSLGQSTRGYGYTF.

J is TRBJ2-3 and V is TRBV2; D is unresolved. CDR1 is SNHLY and CDR2 is FYNNEI in the germline V gene. Trimming shortened V by 4 bases and J by 5 bases, and 7 bases separated the two germline ends. The CDR3 spans 12 residues. This CDR3 reads CASSVGLDTQYF. In DNA form, the CDR3 reads TGTGCCAGCAGTGTGGGCCTAGATACGCAGTATTTT.

This chain's CDR3 is CASSPRRASGVYNEQFF. The CDR3 nucleotides read TGTGCCAGCAGCCCCCGGAGGGCTAGCGGAGTTTACAATGAGCAGTTCTTC. V and J are TRBV3-1 (or the pseudogene TRBV3-2) and TRBJ2-1; 7 nucleotides align to TRBD2. CDR3 length equals 17 residues. V gave up 4 bases and J gave up 4 bases; unmatched junction bases: 13. Germline V lookup: CDR1 LGHDT, CDR2 YNNKEL (reference sequence).

This sequence joins TRBV5-4 and TRBJ2-3, with TRBD2 as a possible D gene (6 bases). CDR1 is SGHNT, CDR2 YYREEE, per germline (reference sequence). The CDR3 spans 16 residues. V was cut by 4 bases and J by 0 bases, with 15 bases left in between. This CDR3 is CASSPQAGASTDTQYF. CDR3 DNA sequence: TGTGCCAGCAGCCCCCAAGCGGGCGCTAGCACAGATACGCAGTATTTT.